This T cell receptor (beta chain) emerged from a study of CD8+ T cells in alopecia areata. Study-wide results and limits: Researchers reported that TCR sharing among patients proved less clear than in mice, possibly HLA-linked. For patients receiving tofacitinib, scalp clonality and expanded CD8+ clones among the top 100 significantly decreased.

Details on this clone: The antigen is unknown.

The J segment lost 4 bases and the V segment lost 10 bases, leaving 11 bases of the junction unmatched. The CDR3 extends over 14 amino acids. Germline CDR1 reads SNHLY; CDR2 reads FYNNEI. RNA extraction and reverse transcription yielded cDNA as sequencing template. The protocol was immunoSEQ multiplex PCR, while the TCRdb copy is restricted to in-frame clones and leaves out a portion. Here the sample spans 190,000 or so clones, 58% being singletons. Treatment indicated: oral pan-JAK inhibitor, 5-10 mg twice daily. The sequencing here drew on CD4+ T cells sorted from blood, taken at week 24, from a patient treated with tofacitinib. The sequence came from a human donor with alopecia areata. The rearrangement uses TRBV2 and TRBJ2-5; 8 bases map to TRBD2. CDR3 loop: CATLRDAGGETQYF. Written as DNA, the CDR3 is TGTGCCACCTTACGTGACGCGGGGGGAGAGACCCAGTACTTC.